The clone carrying this T cell receptor (beta chain) occurred many times. The antigen is not known. The data stem from a study of T cell repertoires in cytomegalovirus infection. The wider study: It can be stated that public TCR beta signatures indicated CMV infection as well as a matching HLA type. Study-wide results and limits: The study found HLA-C-restricted CMV-specific TCR beta clonotypes dominating the ex vivo response. Carriers of CMV plus the relevant HLA were identified by cumulative public TCR beta family frequency.

The CDR3 has 13 amino acids. Germline V gene lookup returns CDR1 MGHDK and CDR2 SYGVNS. The V end lost 5 bases, the J end lost 4 bases, and 12 bases lay between the germline ends. TCRdb re-called the reads with MiXCR, one entry per CDR3 protein. This table holds more than 150,000 distinct CDR3 sequences, roughly a sixth found once. This TCR derives from a human donor in good health (CMV status not recorded). Some clones in this sample may be carry-over from other donors' samples. V and J are TRBV25-1 and TRBJ2-7, with D uncertain. Sequences were obtained from CD8+ T cells from PBMCs. CDR3: CASSPNQRYEQYF. CDR3 nucleotides: TGTGCCAGCAGTCCCAATCAGAGGTACGAGCAGTACTTC.